This T cell receptor beta chain was recovered during a study of T cell changes during pregnancy in multiple sclerosis. The table came from immunoSEQ multiplex PCR; TCRdb's copy has only in-frame clones and leaves some out. The table has roughly 14,000 clones, around 86% seen once. There are 15 residues in the CDR3. Losses at the gene ends were 7 bases for V and 5 bases for J; bases not matched to a gene: 10. Per the germline V gene, CDR1 is MNHEY and CDR2 is SMNVEV (reference sequence). This specimen was CD8+ T cells from peripheral blood mononuclear cells, taken in the first trimester of pregnancy. The chain uses TRBV27 and TRBJ1-1; 10 positions match TRBD1. The clonotype was recovered from a female donor with multiple sclerosis, enrolled in a pregnancy study. In DNA, the CDR3 is TGTGCCAGCATAGGGACGAGACAGGGGGCGACTGAAGCTTTCTTT. Translation gives CASIGTRQGATEAFF.